The rows below give T cell receptor beta chains drawn from one sample of a study of chemoradiotherapy in HPV16-positive cancers. Produced via immunoSEQ multiplex PCR; TCRdb's table is partial and in-frame only. This repertoire shows some 11,000 clones, around three fifths found once; its top ten account for around 21%. Sample acquisition took place from a patient who underwent chemoradiotherapy. These receptors were taken from a human donor with HPV-associated anogenital cancer. Each CDR3 is given with its conserved first and last residue. D genes are given only for firm matches. Size is stated for part of the rows, as once, few or many counts, or as a class when the clone is expanded.

J,size,V,D,CDR3,DNA
TRBJ2-1,.,TRBV19,.,CASSPGPEQFF,TGTGCCAGTAGTCCCGGTCCTGAGCAGTTCTTC
TRBJ2-7,few,TRBV5-1,.,CASRSGDNNEQYF,TGCGCCAGCAGGTCTGGGGACAACAACGAGCAGTACTTC
TRBJ2-7,.,TRBV27,.,CASSLSAAGVEQYF,TGTGCCAGCAGTTTATCAGCCGCAGGGGTCGAGCAGTACTTC
TRBJ1-2,.,TRBV18,TRBD1,CASSRGQGASGYTF,TGTGCCAGCTCACGGGGACAGGGGGCGAGCGGCTACACCTTC
TRBJ1-5,.,TRBV27,TRBD1,CASSRGQGQPQHF,TGTGCCAGCTCTAGAGGACAGGGGCAGCCCCAGCATTTT
TRBJ1-4,.,TRBV11-2,.,CASSLVRGDKLFF,TGTGCCAGCAGCTTAGTACGGGGGGATAAACTGTTTTTT
TRBJ2-1,few,TRBV2,TRBD1,CATQGAYEQFF,TGTGCCACCCAGGGGGCCTATGAGCAGTTCTTC
TRBJ1-4,.,TRBV10-3,TRBD1,CASATGTNEKLFF,TGTGCCTCGGCGACAGGGACTAATGAAAAACTGTTTTTT
TRBJ2-5,.,TRBV6-5,.,CASSVRETQYF,TGTGCCAGCAGTGTAAGGGAGACCCAGTACTTC
TRBJ1-1,once,TRBV4-2,.,CASSQERLVGFRGYTEAFF,TGTGCCAGCAGCCAAGAAAGATTGGTGGGGTTTAGGGGGTATACTGAAGCTTTCTTT
TRBJ2-5,.,TRBV9,TRBD2,CASSPPGTSRETQYF,TGTGCCAGCAGCCCTCCGGGGACTAGCAGAGAGACCCAGTACTTC
TRBJ1-6,few,TRBV5-1,.,CASSQDGLNSPLHF,TGCGCCAGCAGCCAGGACGGACTCAATTCACCCCTCCACTTT
TRBJ1-6,few,TRBV2,TRBD1,CASSSGQGYNSPLHF,TGTGCCAGCTCCTCCGGACAGGGCTATAATTCACCCCTCCACTTT
TRBJ2-2,.,TRBV4-2,.,CASSQGVVTGELFF,TGTGCCAGCAGCCAAGGAGTGGTCACCGGGGAGCTGTTTTTT
TRBJ1-6,.,TRBV4-2,.,CASSQGGQVNSPLHF,TGTGCCAGCAGCCAAGGTGGACAAGTTAATTCACCCCTCCACTTT
TRBJ2-3,.,TRBV30,.,CAWSDQWPDTQYF,TGTGCCTGGAGTGATCAATGGCCAGATACGCAGTATTTT
TRBJ2-7,.,TRBV12-5,.,CASGSRDEQYF,TGTGCTAGTGGTTCTAGGGACGAGCAGTACTTC
TRBJ2-5,.,TRBV5-4,TRBD2,CASSLSSGGPQETQYF,TGTGCCAGCAGCTTGAGTAGCGGGGGGCCCCAAGAGACCCAGTACTTC
TRBJ2-5,.,TRBV19,.,CASSSSRSGDQETQYF,TGTGCCAGTAGTTCCTCGAGATCAGGGGACCAAGAGACCCAGTACTTC
TRBJ2-3,medium-sized,TRBV9,TRBD2,CASSAAGGPPDTQYF,TGTGCCAGCAGTGCGGCGGGGGGGCCGCCAGATACGCAGTATTTT
TRBJ2-5,once,TRBV30,TRBD2,CAWSVTSGGETQYF,TGTGCCTGGAGTGTGACTAGCGGGGGTGAGACCCAGTACTTC
TRBJ1-2,few,TRBV2,TRBD1,CASRTDRGVDGYTF,TGTGCCAGCAGGACGGACAGGGGAGTTGATGGCTACACCTTC
TRBJ1-5,.,TRBV19,.,CASSWAGGNQPQHF,TGTGCCAGTAGTTGGGCGGGGGGCAATCAGCCCCAGCATTTT
TRBJ2-1,once,TRBV13,.,CASSLGIGDYNEQFF,TGTGCCAGCAGCTTAGGAATTGGGGACTACAATGAGCAGTTCTTC
TRBJ1-5,.,TRBV28,.,CASRDVEQPQHF,TGTGCCAGCAGGGATGTTGAGCAGCCCCAGCATTTT
TRBJ2-1,.,TRBV5-1,TRBD2,CASSLGLAGSYNEQFF,TGCGCCAGCAGCTTGGGACTAGCGGGGTCCTACAATGAGCAGTTCTTC
TRBJ1-5,.,TRBV10-2,.,CASSPALGNQPQHF,TGCGCCAGCAGCCCCGCCTTGGGCAATCAGCCCCAGCATTTT
TRBJ1-1,.,TRBV4-2,.,CASSQDGPGVKEAFF,TGTGCCAGCAGCCAAGATGGGCCAGGGGTCAAGGAAGCTTTCTTT
TRBJ1-1,.,TRBV5-4,.,CASSSGTLYTEAFF,TGTGCCAGCAGCTCCGGGACGCTCTACACTGAAGCTTTCTTT
TRBJ1-1,few,TRBV19,.,CASGSIASTEAFF,TGTGCCAGTGGTTCAATCGCAAGCACTGAAGCTTTCTTT
TRBJ2-3,.,TRBV5-1,.,CASSLGLADTQYF,TGCGCCAGCAGCTTGGGACTCGCAGATACGCAGTATTTT
TRBJ1-6,.,TRBV28,TRBD1,CASSYRTGNYNSPLHF,TGTGCCAGCAGCTATCGGACAGGGAACTATAATTCACCCCTCCACTTT
TRBJ2-7,.,TRBV18,TRBD1,CASSSRRDRAQGGQYF,TGTGCCAGCTCATCTCGACGGGACAGGGCCCAGGGAGGGCAGTACTTC
TRBJ2-5,.,TRBV7-9,.,CASSLWATRGQETQYF,TGTGCCAGCAGCTTATGGGCAACGCGGGGCCAAGAGACCCAGTACTTC
TRBJ2-5,.,TRBV7-8,TRBD2,CASRQLAGGQETQYF,TGTGCCAGCAGGCAACTAGCGGGGGGTCAAGAGACCCAGTACTTC
TRBJ2-3,.,TRBV5-4,.,CASSYTDSTDTQYF,TGTGCCAGCAGCTACACGGATAGCACAGATACGCAGTATTTT
TRBJ1-5,.,TRBV27,.,CASSLEGQQPQHF,TGTGCCAGCAGTTTAGAAGGGCAACAGCCCCAGCATTTT
TRBJ1-6,.,TRBV7-6,.,CASSSGQSSYNSPLHF,TGTGCCAGCAGCTCCGGACAGAGCTCCTATAATTCACCCCTCCACTTT
TRBJ1-1,few,TRBV7-9,.,CASTPGRVANTEAFF,TGTGCCAGCACCCCTGGGAGAGTGGCGAACACTGAAGCTTTCTTT
TRBJ2-7,.,TRBV5-6,TRBD1,CASSHFRTGSPYEQYF,TGTGCCAGCAGCCATTTTCGGACAGGGTCGCCTTACGAGCAGTACTTC
TRBJ1-1,few,TRBV27,.,CASSLGTEAFF,TGTGCCAGCAGCTTGGGCACTGAAGCTTTCTTT
TRBJ1-5,large,TRBV28,.,CASRCTGRSNQPQHF,TGTGCCAGCAGGTGCACAGGGAGAAGCAATCAGCCCCAGCATTTT
TRBJ1-1,.,TRBV19,.,CASTRLGGGNTEAFF,TGTGCCAGTACCCGACTTGGTGGAGGGAACACTGAAGCTTTCTTT
TRBJ2-7,few,TRBV28,.,CASSDLVGVNGSYEQYF,TGTGCCAGCAGTGATTTGGTGGGGGTCAACGGCTCCTACGAGCAGTACTTC
TRBJ1-5,.,TRBV2,.,CASSPVIGNQPQHF,TGTGCCAGCAGCCCGGTGATAGGCAATCAGCCCCAGCATTTT
TRBJ2-7,.,TRBV6-1,.,CASSEARQHDEQYF,TGTGCCAGCAGTGAAGCACGACAGCACGACGAGCAGTACTTC
TRBJ2-3,.,TRBV5-1,.,CASSPGWTQSTDTQYF,TGCGCCAGCAGCCCCGGGTGGACTCAAAGCACAGATACGCAGTATTTT
TRBJ2-7,.,TRBV29-1,.,CSVAGGLGGREQYF,TGCAGCGTTGCGGGGGGCCTAGGGGGGCGAGAGCAGTACTTC
TRBJ2-2,few,TRBV5-1,TRBD2,CASSFGLAGGTGELFF,TGCGCCAGCAGCTTTGGACTAGCGGGGGGCACCGGGGAGCTGTTTTTT
TRBJ2-1,.,TRBV6-1,TRBD2,CASNRLAGGGDEQFF,TGTGCCAGCAACAGACTAGCGGGGGGAGGGGATGAGCAGTTCTTC
TRBJ2-4,.,TRBV2,TRBD1,CASSDPLRDSQNIQYF,TGTGCCAGCAGCGACCCCCTCCGGGACAGTCAAAACATTCAGTACTTC
TRBJ1-1,few,TRBV30,.,CAWSVRWGMNTEAFF,TGTGCCTGGAGTGTTCGTTGGGGGATGAACACTGAAGCTTTCTTT